The following is a TCR beta chain sequence with its context. The sample belongs to a study of blood T cell repertoires in COVID-19. Study-wide background: From T cells, B-cell-depleted T cells, or PBMCs came the material, which was cDNA or gDNA.

Germline CDR1 and CDR2: SGHTA and FQGNSA. V dropped 4 bases and J dropped 4; count of bases not matched to a gene: 1. This CDR3 region has 13 residues. Source study methods: Quantification of nucleated cells was approximated via reference gene primer amplification. Produced via immunoSEQ multiplex PCR; TCRdb's table is partial and in-frame only. The DNA gave D and trimming, while V, J and clone size come from that table. The sample records around 190,000 clones, about 81% being singletons. Seattle participants joined during active infection and were tracked over time. Material for sequencing was peripheral blood. The source of this sequence is a woman aged 60-75 years with COVID-19, enrolled during active disease. The chain joins TRBV7-2 to TRBJ1-3, with 7 bases matching TRBD1. CDR3 DNA sequence: TGTGCCAGCAGCTGGACAGGAGGAAACACCATATATTTT. This sequence encodes CASSWTGGNTIYF.